This TCR beta chain was captured in a study of response to subunit inactivated influenza vaccine. Findings and caveats of the study: Authors suggested each seasonal flu vaccination may recruit only limited numbers of new T cells.

A single record per CDR3 protein comes from TCRdb applying MiXCR to the RT-PCR reads. Of around 480,000 distinct CDR3 sequences in the sample, approximately 17% were seen once. This clonotype was observed a handful of times. Its specificity is not known. V lost 4 bases and J 6 bases, leaving 13 bases between the germline ends. This CDR3 comprises 14 residues. Looked up from germline, CDR1 is KGHDR and CDR2 is SFDVKD. V and J are TRBV24-1 and TRBJ2-3, with D uncertain. This clonotype originated in a man aged 45 to 75 who received an inactivated influenza vaccine. Sequenced material: CD4+ T cells sorted from PBMCs, taken about 24 months after vaccination. CDR3 region: CATSERYLGDTQYF. The DNA for the CDR3 is TGTGCCACCAGTGAGCGTTACCTAGGGGATACGCAGTATTTT.